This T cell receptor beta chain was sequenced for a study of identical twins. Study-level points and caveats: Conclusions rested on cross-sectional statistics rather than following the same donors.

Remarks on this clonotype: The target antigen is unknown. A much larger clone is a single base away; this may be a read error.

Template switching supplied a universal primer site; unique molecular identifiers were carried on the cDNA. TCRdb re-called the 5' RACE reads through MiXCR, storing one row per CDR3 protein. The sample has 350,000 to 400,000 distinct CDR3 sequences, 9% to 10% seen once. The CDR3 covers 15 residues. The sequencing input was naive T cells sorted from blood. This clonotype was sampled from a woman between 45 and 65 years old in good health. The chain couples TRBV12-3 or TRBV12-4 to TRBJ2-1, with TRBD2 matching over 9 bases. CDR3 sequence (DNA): TGTACCAGCAGTTCAAGACTAGCGGTACTCAATGAGCAGTTCTTC. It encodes CTSSSRLAVLNEQFF.